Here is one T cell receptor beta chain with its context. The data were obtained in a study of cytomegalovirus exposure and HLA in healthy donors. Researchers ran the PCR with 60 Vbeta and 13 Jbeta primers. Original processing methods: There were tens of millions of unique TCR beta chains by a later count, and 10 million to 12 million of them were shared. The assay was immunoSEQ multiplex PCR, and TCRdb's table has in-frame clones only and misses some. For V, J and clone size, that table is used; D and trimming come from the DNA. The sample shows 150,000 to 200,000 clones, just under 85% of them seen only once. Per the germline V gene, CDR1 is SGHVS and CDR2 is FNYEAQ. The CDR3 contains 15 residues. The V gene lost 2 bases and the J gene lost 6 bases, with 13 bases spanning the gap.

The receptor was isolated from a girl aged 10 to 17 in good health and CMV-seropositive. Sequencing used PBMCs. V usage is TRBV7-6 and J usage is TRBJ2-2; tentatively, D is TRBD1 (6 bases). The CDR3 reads CASSLRIGGSGELFF. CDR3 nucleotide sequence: TGTGCCAGCAGCTTAAGAATAGGGGGATCCGGGGAGCTGTTTTTT.